A selection of T cell receptor beta chains follows, all from one sample in a study of blood T cell repertoires in COVID-19. The assay was immunoSEQ multiplex PCR, and TCRdb's table has in-frame clones only and misses some. The table records about 130,000 clones, about 86% of them present only once. The sample consisted of peripheral blood. The origin of the receptors is a woman aged 45 to 65 with acute or convalescent COVID-19. Each CDR3 is given with its conserved first and last residue. D genes are given only for firm matches. A row's size may be missing; if present it is once, few, many or a size class.

>TRBD1|TRBV19|.|TRBJ1-6
CASSTGQGGYNSPLHF
TGTGCCAGTAGTACAGGACAGGGGGGCTATAATTCACCCCTCCACTTT
>.|TRBV5-1|.|TRBJ1-4
CASSAGTTNEKLFF
TGCGCCAGCAGCGCCGGGACAACTAATGAAAAACTGTTTTTT
>.|TRBV7-2|few|TRBJ1-1
CASASGGFITEAFF
TGTGCCAGCGCCTCGGGGGGGTTCATCACTGAAGCTTTCTTT
>TRBD1|TRBV19|.|TRBJ1-5
CASRYRGRDQPQHF
TGTGCCAGTCGATACAGGGGGCGCGATCAGCCCCAGCATTTT
>.|TRBV19|.|TRBJ1-4
CASSHSATNEKLFF
TGTGCCAGTAGCCACAGTGCAACTAATGAAAAACTGTTTTTT
>TRBD2|TRBV20-1|.|TRBJ2-1
CSASKPGRDEQFF
TGCAGTGCAAGTAAGCCAGGGAGGGATGAGCAGTTCTTC
>.|TRBV2|.|TRBJ1-4
CASSEGGDPREKLFF
TGTGCCAGCAGTGAGGGGGGGGACCCGCGGGAAAAACTGTTTTTT
>TRBD2|TRBV6-5|.|TRBJ2-2
CASTSGDYTGELFF
TGTGCCAGCACTAGCGGGGATTACACCGGGGAGCTGTTTTTT
>TRBD2|TRBV7-9|.|TRBJ2-1
CASSSRERGGEQFF
TGTGCCAGCAGCTCTCGGGAGCGGGGGGGTGAGCAGTTCTTC
>TRBD1|TRBV5-1|.|TRBJ1-4
CASSSQGADEKLFF
TGCGCCAGCAGCTCACAGGGGGCTGATGAAAAACTGTTTTTT
>.|TRBV6-1|few|TRBJ1-1
CASSEREGSPEAFF
TGTGCCAGCAGTGAGAGGGAGGGAAGTCCTGAAGCTTTCTTT
>TRBD2|TRBV29-1|.|TRBJ2-3
CSVETLAGDTDTQYF
TGCAGCGTTGAAACACTAGCGGGGGACACAGATACGCAGTATTTT
>TRBD1|TRBV28|.|TRBJ2-1
CASTDRTGQGSYNEQFF
TGTGCCAGTACCGACAGAACCGGACAGGGCTCCTACAATGAGCAGTTCTTC
>.|TRBV6-1|.|TRBJ1-3
CASSERDIPLFGNTIYF
TGTGCCAGCAGTGAAAGGGACATACCTCTCTTTGGAAACACCATATATTTT
>.|TRBV27|.|TRBJ1-1
CASSNRENTEAFF
TGTGCCAGCAGCAACAGGGAGAACACTGAAGCTTTCTTT
>.|TRBV24-1|.|TRBJ1-5
CATSETRTDNQPQHF
TGTGCCACCAGTGAAACAAGGACAGACAATCAGCCCCAGCATTTT
>.|TRBV5-1|.|TRBJ1-4
CASSLSGTLNEKLFF
TGCGCCAGCAGCCTCTCCGGGACTCTGAATGAAAAACTGTTTTTT
>.|TRBV24-1|.|TRBJ2-3
CATSDSTERGTDTQYF
TGTGCCACCAGTGATTCGACAGAGCGTGGGACAGATACGCAGTATTTT
>TRBD1|TRBV29-1|.|TRBJ1-2
CSAGQGDGYTF
TGCAGCGCTGGACAGGGGGATGGCTACACCTTC
>TRBD1|TRBV19|.|TRBJ1-2
CASSPRGYYGYTF
TGTGCCAGTAGTCCCAGGGGGTACTATGGCTACACCTTC
>.|TRBV5-4|once|TRBJ1-6
CASSSPQGNNSPLHF
TGTGCCAGCAGCTCACCACAGGGCAATAATTCACCCCTCCACTTT
>TRBD2|TRBV5-1|.|TRBJ2-1
CASSYGGGADEQFF
TGCGCCAGCAGCTATGGCGGGGGGGCGGATGAGCAGTTCTTC
>.|TRBV19|.|TRBJ1-5
CASSVGGAGDQPQHF
TGTGCCAGTAGTGTCGGCGGTGCCGGGGATCAGCCCCAGCATTTT